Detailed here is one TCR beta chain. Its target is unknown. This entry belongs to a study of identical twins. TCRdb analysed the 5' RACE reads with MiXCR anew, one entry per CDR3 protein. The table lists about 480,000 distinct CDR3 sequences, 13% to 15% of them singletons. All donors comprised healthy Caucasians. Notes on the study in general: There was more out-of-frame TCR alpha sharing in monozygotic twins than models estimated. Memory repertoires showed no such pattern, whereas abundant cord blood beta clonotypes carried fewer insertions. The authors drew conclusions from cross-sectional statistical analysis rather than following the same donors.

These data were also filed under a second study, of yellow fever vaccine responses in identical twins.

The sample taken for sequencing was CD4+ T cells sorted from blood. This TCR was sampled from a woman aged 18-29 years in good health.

The CDR3 DNA is TGTGCCAGCAGCCAAGATCCCCCCGGACTAGCGGCAAACTACGAGCAGTACTTC. Its translation: CASSQDPPGLAANYEQYF. The chain is built from TRBV3-1 and TRBJ2-7; 10 bases map to TRBD2. With 0 bases clipped from V and 3 bases from J, the junction kept 11 bases outside the gene matches. Germline CDR1 is LGHDT and CDR2 is YNNKEL (reference sequence). The CDR3 has 18 amino acids.